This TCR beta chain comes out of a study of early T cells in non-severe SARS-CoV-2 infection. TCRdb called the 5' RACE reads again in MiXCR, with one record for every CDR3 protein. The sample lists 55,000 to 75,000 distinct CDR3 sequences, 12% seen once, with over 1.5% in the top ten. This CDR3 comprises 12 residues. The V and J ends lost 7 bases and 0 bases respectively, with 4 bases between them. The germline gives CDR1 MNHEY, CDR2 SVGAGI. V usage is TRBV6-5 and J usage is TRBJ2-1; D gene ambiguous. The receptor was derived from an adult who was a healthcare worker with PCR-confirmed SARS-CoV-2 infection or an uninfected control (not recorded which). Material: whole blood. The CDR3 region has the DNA TGTGCCAGCACAGGCTCCTACAATGAGCAGTTCTTC. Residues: CASTGSYNEQFF.